These 20 T cell receptor beta chains were sequenced from one sample in a study of blood T cell repertoires in COVID-19. The assay was immunoSEQ multiplex PCR, and TCRdb's table has in-frame clones only and misses some. The table has fewer than 350,000 clones, 86% seen once. What was sequenced was peripheral blood. These receptor sequences come from a woman aged 30 to 39 with COVID-19, enrolled during active disease.

This chain joins TRBV27 and TRBJ1-1; 10 bases align to TRBD1. From germline, CDR1 is MNHEY and CDR2 SMNVEV (reference sequence). The J segment lost 7 bases and the V segment lost 6 bases, leaving 5 bases of the junction unmatched. CDR3 size: 13 residues. The CDR3 loop reads CASSRGTGDEAFF. The CDR3 DNA is TGTGCCAGCAGCCGCGGGACAGGGGATGAAGCTTTCTTT.

For this clone: An end of the junction does not agree with germline; a read error may underlie this. The rearrangement uses TRBV2 and TRBJ1-1, with 9 bases that match TRBD1. From germline, CDR1 is SNHLY and CDR2 FYNNEI. This CDR3 contains 12 residues. Here the CDR3 reads CASSAWDREFIF. DNA for the CDR3: TGTGCCAGCAGCGCATGGGACAGGGAATTCATTTTT. The variable domain in full, completed from reference TRBV2 and TRBJ1-1, reads EPEVTQTPSHQVTQMGQEVILRCVPISNHLYFYWYRQILGQKVEFLVSFYNNEISEKSEIFDDQFSVERPDGSNFTLKIRSTKLEDSAMYFCASSAWDREFIFGQGTRLTVV.

This clone is a singleton in its sample. V usage is TRBV5-4 and J usage is TRBJ2-3; D call uncertain. In germline, CDR1 is SGHNT, CDR2 YYREEE (reference sequence). V was cut by 0 bases and J by 6 bases, with 14 bases left in between. The CDR3 sequence is 15 residues long. The chain's CDR3 is CASSLGRVAWDTQYF. The CDR3 DNA reads TGTGCCAGCAGCTTGGGACGGGTGGCGTGGGATACGCAGTATTTT. Variable domain in full (rest from reference TRBV5-4 and TRBJ2-3): ETGVTQSPTHLIKTRGQQVTLRCSSQSGHNTVSWYQQALGQGPQFIFQYYREEENGRGNFPPRFSGLQFPNYSSELNVNALELDDSALYLCASSLGRVAWDTQYFGPGTRLTVL.

The chain has TRBV2 and TRBJ2-2, with TRBD1 identical over 9 bases. Germline CDR1 and CDR2: SNHLY and FYNNEI. The CDR3 is 15 amino acids. J lost 4 bases, V lost 6 bases, and 6 bases had no gene match. CDR3: CASRPTGGVTGELFF. CDR3 coding DNA: TGTGCCAGCAGACCGACAGGGGGGGTCACCGGGGAGCTGTTTTTT.

A remark on this clone: An end of the junction differs from the germline gene, which may be a read error. The chain has TRBV5-5 and TRBJ1-4, with D unresolved. The CDR3 has 12 residues. CDR1 and CDR2 (germline): SGHKS, YYEKEE (reference sequence). The CDR3 sequence is CASSSMGRNFSF. The CDR3 DNA reads TGTGCCAGCAGCTCGATGGGCAGGAACTTTTCTTTT. The whole variable domain, filled in from reference TRBV5-5 and TRBJ1-4, reads DAGVTQSPTHLIKTRGQQVTLRCSPISGHKSVSWYQQVLGQGPQFIFQYYEKEERGRGNFPDRFSARQFPNYSSELNVNALLLGDSALYLCASSSMGRNFSFGSGTQLSVL.

V and J are TRBV2 and TRBJ2-7; 9 bases fit TRBD1. Germline CDR1 is SNHLY and CDR2 is FYNNEI. The CDR3 runs to 17 residues. Germline trimming cut 8 bases from V and 5 bases from J; bases unmatched to any gene: 19. The CDR3 nucleotides are TGTGCCAGCGAGTCGATCCTACACAGGGGGCCGGAGGACGAGCAGTACTTC. This codes for CASESILHRGPEDEQYF.

There are a few counts of this clone. The chain carries TRBV19 and TRBJ2-5; 7 bases map to TRBD2. The CDR3 consists of 17 residues. The V segment lost 4 bases and the J segment 0 bases; nucleotides outside the gene matches: 11. Germline V gene lookup returns CDR1 LNHDA and CDR2 SQIVND (reference sequence). The CDR3 reads CASSTLGLGVYQETQYF. CDR3 coding DNA: TGTGCCAGTAGTACCCTAGGACTAGGGGTCTACCAAGAGACCCAGTACTTC. Full variable domain (missing parts from reference TRBV19 and TRBJ2-5): DGGITQSPKYLFRKEGQNVTLSCEQNLNHDAMYWYRQDPGQGLRLIYYSQIVNDFQKGDIAEGYSVSREKKESFPLTVTSAQKNPTAFYLCASSTLGLGVYQETQYFGPGTRLLVL.

The chain couples TRBV4-1 to TRBJ2-3; D may be TRBD2 (6 bases). Trimming left V 4 bases short and J 0 bases short, with 8 bases between. Germline V CDR1 and CDR2: MGHRA, YSYEKL. This CDR3 is 14 amino acids long. Written as DNA, the CDR3 is TGCGCCAGCAGCCGAGGGACTAGCACAGATACGCAGTATTTT. Translated, it gives CASSRGTSTDTQYF.

The rearrangement joins TRBV11-2 to TRBJ2-3, with a weak D call TRBD2 (5 bases). This CDR3 is 14 amino acids long. V dropped 1 base and J dropped 4 bases, with 9 bases sitting between them. The germline V gene has CDR1 SGHAT and CDR2 FQNNGV. CDR3 sequence: CASSLVGAPDTQYF. The CDR3 DNA follows: TGTGCCAGCAGCTTAGTGGGAGCCCCAGATACGCAGTATTTT.

This clone was counted a few times. CDR3 amino acids: CASSLAYEQFF. As DNA, the CDR3 is TGCGCCAGCAGCTTGGCATATGAGCAGTTCTTC. The chain has TRBV5-1 and TRBJ2-1; D is unclear. Trimming shortened V by 0 bases and J by 8 bases, and 3 bases separated the two germline ends. Per the germline V gene, CDR1 is SGHRS and CDR2 is YFSETQ. The CDR3 extends over 11 amino acids.

The chain uses TRBV27 and TRBJ2-1, with 12 bases lining up with TRBD2. Losses at the gene ends were 2 bases for V and 9 bases for J; bases not matched to a gene: 11. The CDR3 is 17 residues long. Germline CDR1 and CDR2: MNHEY and SMNVEV (reference sequence). The CDR3 loop is CASSLVASGGALGEQFF. The CDR3 nucleotides read TGTGCCAGCAGTTTAGTGGCTAGCGGGGGGGCCTTAGGTGAGCAGTTCTTC.

The V gene is TRBV11-2, the J gene TRBJ2-1; D unresolved. This CDR3 is built from 10 residues. V was pared by 3 bases and J by 9 bases, with 3 bases between. Germline CDR1 SGHAT, CDR2 FQNNGV. The CDR3 sequence is CASSFGEQFF. The CDR3 DNA reads as TGTGCCAGCAGCTTCGGTGAGCAGTTCTTC. Full variable domain (missing parts from reference TRBV11-2 and TRBJ2-1): EAGVAQSPRYKIIEKRQSVAFWCNPISGHATLYWYQQILGQGPKLLIQFQNNGVVDDSQLPKDRFSAERLKGVDSTLKIQPAKLEDSAVYLCASSFGEQFFGPGTRLTVL.

The rearrangement joins TRBV11-2 to TRBJ2-5; 14 bases fit TRBD2. V was clipped by 5 bases and J by 6 bases; unmatched bases: 5. The germline gives CDR1 SGHAT, CDR2 FQNNGV. This CDR3 contains 15 residues. DNA of the CDR3: TGTGCCAGCAGCGGGGGACTAGCGGGGGTAAAGACCCAGTACTTC. It codes for CASSGGLAGVKTQYF.

The chain combines TRBV11-2 with TRBJ1-2; 7 bases are shared with TRBD1. Germline V gene data show CDR1 as SGHAT and CDR2 as FQNNGV. The V segment lost 1 base and the J segment 2 bases; nucleotides outside the gene matches: 7. This CDR3 contains 16 residues. CDR3 in amino acids: CASSLGGDRENYGYTF. The CDR3 coding sequence is TGTGCCAGCAGCTTAGGGGGAGACAGGGAAAACTATGGCTACACCTTC.

V is TRBV5-4 and J is TRBJ2-7, with 8 positions matching TRBD1. The CDR3 loop spans 15 amino acids. With V trimmed by 4 bases and J by 3 bases, 9 bases remained unmatched. Germline assignment: CDR1 SGHNT and CDR2 YYREEE (reference sequence). The CDR3 DNA sequence: TGTGCCAGCAGCACCCCGCAGGGGGCGAGCTACGAGCAGTACTTC. This encodes CASSTPQGASYEQYF. Together with reference TRBV5-4 and TRBJ2-7, the CDR3 gives the full variable domain: ETGVTQSPTHLIKTRGQQVTLRCSSQSGHNTVSWYQQALGQGPQFIFQYYREEENGRGNFPPRFSGLQFPNYSSELNVNALELDDSALYLCASSTPQGASYEQYFGPGTRLTVT.

This clone was found many times. J is TRBJ1-5 and V is TRBV10-1; 7 bases are shared with TRBD1. CDR3 length: 16 residues. From germline, CDR1 is WNHNN and CDR2 SYGVQD (reference sequence). Trimming removed 4 bases from V and 3 bases from J; junction bases left unmatched: 9. The DNA for the CDR3 is TGCGCCAGCAGTGGGGTGACAGGGAAGGACAATCAGCCCCAGCATTTT. Protein product: CASSGVTGKDNQPQHF.

The chain uses TRBV3-1 (or the pseudogene TRBV3-2) and TRBJ2-2, with 12 bases fitting TRBD1. The V gene end was trimmed by 6 bases and the J gene end by 4 bases; junction bases not matched to a gene: 6. The length of the CDR3 is 16 residues. Germline V gene sequence: CDR1 LGHDT, CDR2 YNNKEL (reference sequence). The chain's CDR3 is CASSAGQGAGTGELFF. The CDR3 DNA reads as TGTGCCAGCAGTGCGGGACAGGGGGCCGGCACCGGGGAGCTGTTTTTT.

The chain employs TRBV19 and TRBJ2-3; 10 bases agree with TRBD2. With 6 bases clipped from V and 6 bases from J, the junction kept 9 bases outside the gene matches. The CDR3 has 15 residues. The germline V gene encodes CDR1 LNHDA and CDR2 SQIVND (reference sequence). Here the CDR3 reads CASRAKRGGQDTQYF. CDR3 in DNA: TGTGCCAGTAGGGCCAAGCGGGGGGGGCAGGATACGCAGTATTTT.

This clone was detected only a few times. The chain has TRBV6-6 and TRBJ1-6; TRBD1 might be the D (5 bases). CDR1 MNHNY and CDR2 SVGAGI come from the germline V gene (reference sequence). V gave up 4 bases and J gave up 7 bases, with 11 bases separating them. This CDR3 comprises 14 residues. The CDR3 loop is CASSWGPGNSPLHF. For the CDR3, the DNA is TGTGCCAGCAGTTGGGGTCCAGGGAATTCACCCCTCCACTTT.

This chain links TRBV10-1 with TRBJ2-5; a weak D match, TRBD1 (5 bases). Per germline, CDR1 WNHNN and CDR2 SYGVQD (reference sequence). This CDR3 has 12 amino acids. The ends were cut back, 4 bases at V and 5 bases at J, with 8 bases in the middle. The CDR3 region is CASSGGLETQYF. CDR3 coding DNA: TGCGCCAGCAGTGGGGGCCTCGAGACCCAGTACTTC.